This is a list of T cell receptor beta chains from one sample in a study of a mutant IDH1 vaccine in newly diagnosed glioma. These TCRs are of unknown antigen specificity. Clones were read by immunoSEQ multiplex PCR, and TCRdb kept only the in-frame ones, dropping some. Among some 40,000 clones, 60% to 75% were seen once, and the ten largest hold roughly 10%. The sequencing used PBMCs, collected from a glioma patient whose treatment included an IDH1 peptide vaccine. The receptors originated from a middle-aged man with glioma. Both conserved end residues are trimmed from each CDR3. Some rows mark clone size as missing; the rest say once, few, many or name a class of expanded clone.

j_gene: TRBJ1-3
abundance: NA
v_gene: TRBV5-4
CDR3aa: ASGVGGSGNTIY

j_gene: TRBJ2-3
abundance: NA
v_gene: TRBV6-5
CDR3aa: ASSGFFNTQY

j_gene: TRBJ2-1
abundance: once
v_gene: TRBV7-9
CDR3aa: ASSFRTGGSHEQF

j_gene: TRBJ1-2
abundance: once
v_gene: TRBV19
CDR3aa: ASSMDRGLYGYT

j_gene: TRBJ1-1
abundance: once
v_gene: TRBV19
CDR3aa: ASSPQGTANTEAF

j_gene: TRBJ2-2
abundance: NA
v_gene: TRBV12-5
CDR3aa: ASSRDSVGELF

j_gene: TRBJ2-1
abundance: NA
v_gene: TRBV21-1
CDR3aa: ASSPGGFRADEQF

j_gene: TRBJ2-3
abundance: NA
v_gene: TRBV13
CDR3aa: ASSLAHRQGTDTQY

j_gene: TRBJ2-2
abundance: NA
v_gene: TRBV7-2
CDR3aa: ASRQLAGRNTGELF

j_gene: TRBJ1-2
abundance: NA
v_gene: TRBV4-1
CDR3aa: ASSQDRAEGYGYT

j_gene: TRBJ2-5
abundance: once
v_gene: TRBV19
CDR3aa: ASSIDRVSGTQY

j_gene: TRBJ1-3
abundance: NA
v_gene: TRBV5-1
CDR3aa: ASSPVTGGVRNTIY

j_gene: TRBJ2-1
abundance: NA
v_gene: TRBV2
CDR3aa: ASSESPGTGYNEQF

j_gene: TRBJ1-2
abundance: NA
v_gene: TRBV19
CDR3aa: ASSIDRGRGYT

j_gene: TRBJ1-4
abundance: few
v_gene: TRBV6-6
CDR3aa: ASSYEGQGEKLF

j_gene: TRBJ2-3
abundance: NA
v_gene: TRBV6-1
CDR3aa: ASRTGGDTQY

j_gene: TRBJ1-2
abundance: NA
v_gene: TRBV5-1
CDR3aa: ASRQGLTIYGYT

j_gene: TRBJ2-1
abundance: NA
v_gene: TRBV7-2
CDR3aa: ASSLALAGGEQF

j_gene: TRBJ1-1
abundance: NA
v_gene: TRBV30
CDR3aa: AWSVLGQGAAEAF

j_gene: TRBJ1-2
abundance: NA
v_gene: TRBV7-9
CDR3aa: ASPTPGRYYT

j_gene: TRBJ1-2
abundance: NA
v_gene: TRBV6-5
CDR3aa: ASSSPASKLYGYT

j_gene: TRBJ2-7
abundance: NA
v_gene: TRBV12-5
CDR3aa: ASGSAGRVREQY

j_gene: TRBJ1-5
abundance: NA
v_gene: TRBV19
CDR3aa: ASSQAGTGGDQPQH

j_gene: TRBJ1-2
abundance: NA
v_gene: TRBV7-9
CDR3aa: ASSSDTGADYGYT

j_gene: TRBJ1-2
abundance: NA
v_gene: TRBV5-6
CDR3aa: ASTNENYGYT

j_gene: TRBJ1-4
abundance: once
v_gene: TRBV11-2
CDR3aa: ASSPHTGVQKLF

j_gene: TRBJ2-7
abundance: NA
v_gene: TRBV29-1
CDR3aa: SVGRDSLEQY

j_gene: TRBJ1-1
abundance: NA
v_gene: TRBV7-9
CDR3aa: ASSTMRVTEAF

j_gene: TRBJ1-1
abundance: few
v_gene: TRBV6-5
CDR3aa: ASSYQGRTEAF

j_gene: TRBJ1-2
abundance: NA
v_gene: TRBV28
CDR3aa: ATTRGGLYGYT

j_gene: TRBJ2-1
abundance: NA
v_gene: TRBV5-1
CDR3aa: ASSLDSNSYNEQF

j_gene: TRBJ2-3
abundance: NA
v_gene: TRBV2
CDR3aa: ASRGQGLSTDTQY

j_gene: TRBJ1-4
abundance: NA
v_gene: TRBV7-6
CDR3aa: ASSLGPPLSTNEKLF

j_gene: TRBJ1-1
abundance: few
v_gene: TRBV7-2
CDR3aa: ASSFGMNTEAF

j_gene: TRBJ2-6
abundance: NA
v_gene: TRBV7-2
CDR3aa: ASSLRGSGANVLT

j_gene: TRBJ1-1
abundance: few
v_gene: TRBV18
CDR3aa: ASSPSGGESSEAF

j_gene: TRBJ1-4
abundance: few
v_gene: TRBV7-2
CDR3aa: ASSLKANEKLF

j_gene: TRBJ1-4
abundance: NA
v_gene: TRBV19
CDR3aa: ASGQWNEKLF

j_gene: TRBJ2-7
abundance: NA
v_gene: TRBV2
CDR3aa: ASSGIPGTEVSYEQY

j_gene: TRBJ1-5
abundance: NA
v_gene: TRBV6-5
CDR3aa: ASIRRSNQPQH

j_gene: TRBJ2-2
abundance: NA
v_gene: TRBV7-2
CDR3aa: ASSLVAGDTGELF

j_gene: TRBJ1-5
abundance: NA
v_gene: TRBV11-2
CDR3aa: ASSVGQGAGQPQH

j_gene: TRBJ2-1
abundance: few
v_gene: TRBV9
CDR3aa: ASSVERGGQEQF

j_gene: TRBJ1-4
abundance: NA
v_gene: TRBV28
CDR3aa: ASSFTKGDEKLF

j_gene: TRBJ2-5
abundance: once
v_gene: TRBV5-6
CDR3aa: ASRGGRAPQY

j_gene: TRBJ1-2
abundance: NA
v_gene: TRBV7-7
CDR3aa: ASSLEWGREGYT

j_gene: TRBJ2-3
abundance: few
v_gene: TRBV19
CDR3aa: ASSIGQGTDTQY

j_gene: TRBJ2-1
abundance: NA
v_gene: TRBV18
CDR3aa: ASSQDRNRGGNEQF

j_gene: TRBJ2-1
abundance: NA
v_gene: TRBV28
CDR3aa: ASSSEGLAGPATDYNEQF

j_gene: TRBJ2-7
abundance: once
v_gene: TRBV2
CDR3aa: ASGAGQYEQY

j_gene: TRBJ1-2
abundance: NA
v_gene: TRBV29-1
CDR3aa: SVEAGANYGYT

j_gene: TRBJ1-4
abundance: NA
v_gene: TRBV7-2
CDR3aa: ASSLSRGEKLF

j_gene: TRBJ2-2
abundance: once
v_gene: TRBV6-4
CDR3aa: ASSDSLAGAGELF

j_gene: TRBJ2-2
abundance: NA
v_gene: TRBV13
CDR3aa: ASSLGTGGTTERTLNTGELF

j_gene: TRBJ2-2
abundance: NA
v_gene: TRBV6-5
CDR3aa: AISDRDTGELF

j_gene: TRBJ2-1
abundance: NA
v_gene: TRBV7-2
CDR3aa: ASRSLGKQF

j_gene: TRBJ1-2
abundance: NA
v_gene: TRBV29-1
CDR3aa: SVDPGLGRGYT

j_gene: TRBJ2-7
abundance: NA
v_gene: TRBV7-2
CDR3aa: ASSLTSGSGGQY